The 27 T cell receptor beta chains below come from one sample, sequenced in a study of blood T cell repertoires in COVID-19. The assay was immunoSEQ multiplex PCR, and TCRdb's table has in-frame clones only and misses some. The table lists approximately 360,000 clones, 80% to 90% of them singletons. The material sequenced was peripheral blood. All receptors derive from a man in his forties with acute or convalescent COVID-19.

The rearrangement joins TRBV5-5 to TRBJ2-3; D not certain. Germline-derived CDR1 and CDR2 are SGHKS and YYEKEE (reference sequence). V lost 2 bases, J lost 3 bases, and 13 bases lay in between. The CDR3 has 15 residues. CDR3 sequence reads: CASSFWAVETDTQYF. CDR3 in DNA: TGTGCCAGCAGCTTTTGGGCAGTTGAGACAGATACGCAGTATTTT.

The chain has TRBV27 and TRBJ1-5; the match to TRBD1 covers 8 bases. Germline V CDR1 and CDR2: MNHEY, SMNVEV (reference sequence). The CDR3 extends over 15 amino acids. The J segment lost 4 bases and the V segment lost 6 bases, leaving 8 bases of the junction unmatched. This CDR3 reads CASRSGTGPNQPQHF. The CDR3 nucleotides are TGTGCCAGCAGATCCGGGACAGGCCCTAATCAGCCCCAGCATTTT.

This clone was recorded once. V is TRBV5-1 and J is TRBJ2-7, with a tentative D call TRBD1 (5 bases). Trimming took off 3 bases at V and 5 bases at J, with 9 bases between the two ends. The CDR3 has 12 amino acids. The germline V gene encodes CDR1 SGHRS and CDR2 YFSETQ. The CDR3 sequence: CASSYIGDEQYF. Written as DNA, the CDR3 is TGCGCCAGCAGCTACATAGGGGACGAGCAGTACTTC.

This clone has a handful of counts. V usage is TRBV10-3 and J usage is TRBJ1-4, with 7 bases identical to TRBD1. This CDR3 comprises 15 residues. Germline-derived CDR1 and CDR2 are ENHRY and SYGVKD. Trimming removed 2 bases from V and 7 bases from J; junction bases left unmatched: 7. CDR3 nucleotides: TGTGCCATCAGTGAGGACGACAGGGCGGGTGAAAAACTGTTTTTT. It translates to CAISEDDRAGEKLFF.

This chain links TRBV7-9 with TRBJ1-2; TRBD1 agrees at 9 bases. After removal of 5 bases from V and 8 bases from J, the junction contained 9 bases not matched to a gene. This CDR3 contains 14 residues. Germline assignment: CDR1 SEHNR and CDR2 FQNEAQ (reference sequence). This CDR3 reads CASSTYTGGGGYTF. The DNA of the CDR3 is TGTGCCAGCAGCACCTACACAGGGGGCGGAGGCTACACCTTC.

The V call is TRBV6-5, the J call TRBJ1-1, with D possibly matching TRBD1 (5 bases). V lost 6 bases and J 6 bases, leaving 8 bases between the germline ends. Germline V lookup: CDR1 MNHEY, CDR2 SVGAGI. The CDR3 has 11 amino acids. CDR3 sequence reads: CASRGGAEAFF. The CDR3 DNA sequence: TGTGCCAGCAGGGGGGGTGCTGAAGCTTTCTTT.

The chain couples TRBV27 to TRBJ2-1; 10 bases map to TRBD1. The CDR3 consists of 14 residues. CDR1 is MNHEY, CDR2 SMNVEV, per germline (reference sequence). V was clipped by 7 bases and J by 4 bases; unmatched bases: 4. In DNA form, the CDR3 reads TGTGCCAGCACCCCGGGACAGGGGTACAATGAGCAGTTCTTC. As protein: CASTPGQGYNEQFF.

The chain employs TRBV15 and TRBJ1-5; maybe TRBD1 (5 bases). CDR3 length equals 15 residues. From germline, CDR1 is LNHNV and CDR2 YYDKDF (reference sequence). V shed 0 bases and J shed 6 bases, with 12 bases lying between them. As DNA, the CDR3 is TGTGCCACCAGCAGAGACAGGGCAGGGTTTCAGCCCCAGCATTTT. It yields the protein CATSRDRAGFQPQHF.

The rearrangement links TRBV5-1 to TRBJ1-2, with 8 bases identical to TRBD1. Trimming removed 5 bases from V and 3 bases from J; junction bases left unmatched: 9. Per the germline V gene, CDR1 is SGHRS and CDR2 is YFSETQ. The CDR3 length is 15 residues. CDR3 sequence: CASRPQGAVDYGYTF. In nucleotides, the CDR3 is TGCGCCAGCAGGCCTCAGGGGGCGGTGGACTATGGCTACACCTTC.

This chain joins TRBV2 and TRBJ1-5; the D gene is possibly TRBD1 (5 bases). Germline assignment: CDR1 SNHLY and CDR2 FYNNEI. The ends were cut back, 8 bases at V and 2 bases at J, with 13 bases in the middle. The CDR3 contains 14 residues. The CDR3: CASRGGDGNQPQHF. The DNA for the CDR3 is TGTGCCAGCCGGGGAGGGGATGGCAATCAGCCCCAGCATTTT.

The chain couples TRBV4-1 to TRBJ2-1; a weak D match, TRBD2 (6 bases). The germline gives CDR1 MGHRA, CDR2 YSYEKL. The germline V and J ends were trimmed by 0 bases and 7 bases, with 13 bases remaining between them. This CDR3 region has 15 residues. The CDR3, as DNA: TGCGCCAGCAGCCAAGAGAGGCGGGGCGGGAATGAGCAGTTCTTC. It specifies CASSQERRGGNEQFF.

J is TRBJ2-3 and V is TRBV7-9; 7 bases fit TRBD1. After removal of 4 bases from V and 5 bases from J, the junction contained 0 bases not matched to a gene. Germline CDR1 SEHNR, CDR2 FQNEAQ (reference sequence). The CDR3 totals 12 residues. The CDR3 DNA reads TGTGCCAGCAGCTCAGGGGGAGATACGCAGTATTTT. Its protein is CASSSGGDTQYF. Full variable domain (missing parts from reference TRBV7-9 and TRBJ2-3): DTGVSQNPRHKITKRGQNVTFRCDPISEHNRLYWYRQTLGQGPEFLTYFQNEAQLEKSRLLSDRFSAERPKGSFSTLEIQRTEQGDSAMYLCASSSGGDTQYFGPGTRLTVL.

The V call is TRBV28, the J call TRBJ2-5, with TRBD2 matching 8 bases. CDR3 size: 14 residues. Germline CDR1 reads MDHEN; CDR2 reads SYDVKM. The junction had 5 bases not matched to a gene; V was cut back by 5 bases and J by 3 bases. CDR3 DNA: TGTGCCAGCAGTCCACCGGGGGGGGAAGAGACCCAGTACTTC. It codes for CASSPPGGEETQYF.

This sequence joins TRBV28 and TRBJ1-2, with a weak D call TRBD1 (5 bases). Per germline, CDR1 MDHEN and CDR2 SYDVKM. The CDR3 consists of 15 residues. Trimming removed 5 bases from V and 4 bases from J, with 17 bases in between. For the CDR3, the DNA is TGTGCCAGCAGTGTGACAGAGACTTACTTCTATGGCTACACCTTC. Translating gives CASSVTETYFYGYTF.

The rearrangement uses TRBV25-1 and TRBJ1-2; 8 bases are shared with TRBD1. J lost 2 bases, V lost 4 bases, and 3 bases had no gene match. The CDR3 is 14 residues long. Germline loops: CDR1 MGHDK, CDR2 SYGVNS. As DNA, the CDR3 is TGTGCCAGCAGTGGACAGGGGATAAACTATGGCTACACCTTC. Protein sequence: CASSGQGINYGYTF.

A single count supports this clone. This sequence joins TRBV3-1 (or the pseudogene TRBV3-2) and TRBJ2-7; 7 nucleotides match TRBD2. Germline CDR1 and CDR2: LGHDT and YNNKEL (reference sequence). The V and J ends lost 4 bases and 2 bases, in that order; junction bases with no gene match: 5. There are 14 residues in the CDR3. The CDR3 DNA reads TGTGCCAGCAGCCGGGACTACCTAACCTACGAGCAGTACTTC. This codes for CASSRDYLTYEQYF.

This chain uses TRBV18 with TRBJ1-3; possibly TRBD1 for D (6 bases). The CDR3 contains 14 residues. Trimming removed 5 bases at V and 8 bases at J, with 16 bases between. CDR1 is KGHSH and CDR2 is LQKENI in the germline V gene. The CDR3 here is CASSTTGDEDTIYF. CDR3 DNA sequence: TGTGCCAGCTCAACGACAGGAGATGAGGACACCATATATTTT.

The chain is built from TRBV28 and TRBJ1-5; D call uncertain. This CDR3 has 16 residues. V lost 5 bases to trimming and J lost 2 bases, with 16 bases between them. CDR1 and CDR2 from the germline V gene are MDHEN and SYDVKM. The CDR3 nucleotides are TGTGCCAGCAGTGTACACCCGGGAGCAGGCAATCAGCCCCAGCATTTT. It translates to CASSVHPGAGNQPQHF.

The gene calls are TRBV21-1 and TRBJ2-7; the table's D call of TRBD1 was not tested on the DNA. TRBV21-1 is a pseudogene locus. CDR3 size: 17 residues. Written as DNA, the CDR3 is TGTGCCAGCAGCACAACCCCCGGGACAGGGGAGGTGTACGAGCAGTACTTC. It translates to CASSTTPGTGEVYEQYF.

The chain couples TRBV9 to TRBJ2-3; D remains unclear. This CDR3 has 14 amino acids. V was pared by 2 bases and J by 1 base, with 8 bases between. In germline, CDR1 is SGDLS, CDR2 YYNGEE. Here the CDR3 DNA reads TGTGCCAGCAGCGTTGCGGTGGGCACAGATACGCAGTATTTT. Translating gives CASSVAVGTDTQYF.

The chain carries TRBV28 and TRBJ1-1; 9 bases line up with TRBD1. Germline V lookup: CDR1 MDHEN, CDR2 SYDVKM. This CDR3 has 14 residues. J was trimmed by 3 bases and V by 5 bases; bases with no gene match: 4. The CDR3: CASSLGQGDTEAFF. The CDR3 nucleotides read TGTGCCAGCAGTCTGGGACAGGGCGACACTGAAGCTTTCTTT.

The J gene is TRBJ1-5, the V gene TRBV6-2 or TRBV6-3; D gene ambiguous. The CDR3 length is 15 residues. Germline V gives CDR1 MNHEY, CDR2 SVGEGT. Trimming took off 0 bases at V and 3 bases at J, with 9 bases between the two ends. CDR3 protein: CASSYSIQINQPQHF. The CDR3 DNA sequence: TGTGCCAGCAGTTACTCGATCCAGATCAATCAGCCCCAGCATTTT.

The V and J genes are TRBV5-4 and TRBJ2-1; 7 bases map to TRBD1. V was pared by 5 bases and J by 10 bases, with 3 bases of the junction left unmatched. The length of the CDR3 is 11 residues. CDR1 is SGHNT and CDR2 is YYREEE in the germline V gene (reference sequence). CDR3 DNA sequence: TGTGCCAGCAGTACAGGGGTAGAGCAGTTCTTC. Protein sequence: CASSTGVEQFF.

V and J are TRBV11-2 and TRBJ1-1; 10 nucleotides agree with TRBD1. The CDR3 consists of 16 residues. Germline V gene data show CDR1 as SGHAT and CDR2 as FQNNGV. The V and J ends lost 3 bases and 0 bases, in that order; junction bases with no gene match: 4. In nucleotides, the CDR3 is TGTGCCAGCAGCTTCACGACAGGGGGCATGAACACTGAAGCTTTCTTT. The encoded protein is CASSFTTGGMNTEAFF.

This chain uses TRBV3-1 (or the pseudogene TRBV3-2) with TRBJ1-5, with 12 bases that match TRBD1. This CDR3 is 16 amino acids long. Trimming removed 0 bases from V and 7 bases from J; junction bases left unmatched: 4. From germline, CDR1 is LGHDT and CDR2 YNNKEL (reference sequence). CDR3 in DNA: TGTGCCAGCAGCCAAGAGGCTGGGACAGGGGGCCAGCCCCAGCATTTT. It encodes CASSQEAGTGGQPQHF.

The rearrangement uses TRBV6-5 and TRBJ1-6; tentative D call: TRBD1 (5 bases). Germline loops: CDR1 MNHEY, CDR2 SVGAGI. CDR3 length: 15 amino acids. With 2 bases removed from V and 5 bases from J, the gap between germline ends came to 10 bases. CDR3 sequence (DNA): TGTGCCAGCAGTTACGGAAGGGGCGATAATTCACCCCTCCACTTT. Translating it yields CASSYGRGDNSPLHF.

Comment on this clone: The sample holds other DNA sequences that translate to the same CDR3. This chain joins TRBV28 and TRBJ1-2; tentative D call: TRBD1 (5 bases). There are 13 residues in the CDR3. V shed 3 bases and J shed 4 bases, with 9 bases lying between them. Per germline, CDR1 MDHEN and CDR2 SYDVKM. The CDR3 loop reads CASSLGPSYGYTF. In DNA form, the CDR3 reads TGTGCCAGCAGTTTGGGGCCGAGCTATGGCTACACCTTC.